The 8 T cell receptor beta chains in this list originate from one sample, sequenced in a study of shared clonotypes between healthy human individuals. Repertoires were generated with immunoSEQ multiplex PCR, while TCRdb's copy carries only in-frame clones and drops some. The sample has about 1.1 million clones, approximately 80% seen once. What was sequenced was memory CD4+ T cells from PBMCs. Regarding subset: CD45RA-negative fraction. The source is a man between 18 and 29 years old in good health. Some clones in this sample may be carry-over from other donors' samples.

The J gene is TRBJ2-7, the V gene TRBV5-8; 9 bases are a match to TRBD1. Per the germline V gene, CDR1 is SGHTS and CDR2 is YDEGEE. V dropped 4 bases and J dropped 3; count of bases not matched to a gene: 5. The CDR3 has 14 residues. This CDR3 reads CASSRDREIYEQYF. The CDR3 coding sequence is TGTGCCAGCAGCCGGGACAGGGAAATCTACGAGCAGTACTTC.

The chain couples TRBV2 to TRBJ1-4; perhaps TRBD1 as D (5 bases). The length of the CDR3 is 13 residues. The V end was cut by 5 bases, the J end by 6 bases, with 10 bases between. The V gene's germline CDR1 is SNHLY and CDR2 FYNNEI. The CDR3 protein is CASSRQRDEKLFF. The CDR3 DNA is TGTGCCAGCAGTAGACAGCGGGATGAAAAACTGTTTTTT.

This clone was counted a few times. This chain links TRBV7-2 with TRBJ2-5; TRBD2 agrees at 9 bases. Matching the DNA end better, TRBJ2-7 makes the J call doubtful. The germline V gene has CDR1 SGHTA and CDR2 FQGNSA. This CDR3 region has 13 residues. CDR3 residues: CASSPTSGYEQYF. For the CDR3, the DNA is TGTGCCAGCAGCCCGACTAGCGGATACGAGCAGTACTTC.

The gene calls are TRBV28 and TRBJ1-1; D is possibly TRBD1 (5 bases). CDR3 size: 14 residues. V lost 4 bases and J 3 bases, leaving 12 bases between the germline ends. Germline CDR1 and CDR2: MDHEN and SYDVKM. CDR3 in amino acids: CASSWLGGDTEAFF. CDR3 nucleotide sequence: TGTGCCAGCAGTTGGTTGGGGGGGGACACTGAAGCTTTCTTT.

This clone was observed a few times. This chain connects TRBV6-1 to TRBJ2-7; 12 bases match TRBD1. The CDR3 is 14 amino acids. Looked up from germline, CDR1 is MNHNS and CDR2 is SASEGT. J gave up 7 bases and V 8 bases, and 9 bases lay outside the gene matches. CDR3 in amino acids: CASGPGQGAGEQYF. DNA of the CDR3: TGTGCCAGCGGGCCGGGACAGGGGGCGGGGGAGCAGTACTTC.

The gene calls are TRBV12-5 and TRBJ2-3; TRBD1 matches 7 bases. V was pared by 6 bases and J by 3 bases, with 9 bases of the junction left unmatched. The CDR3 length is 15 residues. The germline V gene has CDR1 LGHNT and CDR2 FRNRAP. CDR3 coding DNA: TGTGCTAGTGGCCGAGGGACAGAGGGGACAGATACGCAGTATTTT. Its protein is CASGRGTEGTDTQYF.

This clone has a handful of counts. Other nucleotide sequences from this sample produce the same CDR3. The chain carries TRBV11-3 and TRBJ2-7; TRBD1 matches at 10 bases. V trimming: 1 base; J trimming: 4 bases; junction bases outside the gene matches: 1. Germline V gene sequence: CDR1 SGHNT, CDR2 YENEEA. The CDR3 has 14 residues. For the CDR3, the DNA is TGTGCCAGCAGCTTAGGACAGGGGGCGTACGAGCAGTACTTC. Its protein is CASSLGQGAYEQYF.

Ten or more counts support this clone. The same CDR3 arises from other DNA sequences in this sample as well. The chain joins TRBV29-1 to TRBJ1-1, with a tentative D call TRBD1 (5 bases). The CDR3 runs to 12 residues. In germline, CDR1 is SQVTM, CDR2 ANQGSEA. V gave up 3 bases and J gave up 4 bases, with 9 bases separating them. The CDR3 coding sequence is TGCAGCGTTGACAGGGCTCTCACTGAAGCTTTCTTT. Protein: CSVDRALTEAFF. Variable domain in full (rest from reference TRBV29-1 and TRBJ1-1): SAVISQKPSRDICQRGTSLTIQCQVDSQVTMMFWYRQQPGQSLTLIATANQGSEATYESGFVIDKFPISRPNLTFSTLTVSNMSPEDSSIYLCSVDRALTEAFFGQGTRLTVV.